The text below deals with one T cell receptor beta chain. The antigen remains undetermined. The treatment denotes: roughly 19 received Ad26.COV2.S at low or high dose, single or two shots; about 5 received placebo; per-sample allocation not given. Collection of samples fell on day 63 after the first vaccine or placebo injection. CDR1 MNHEY and CDR2 SVGAGI come from the germline V gene. With 6 bases clipped from V and 1 base from J, the junction kept 2 bases outside the gene matches. The CDR3 is 14 amino acids. The record originates from a study of Ad26.COV2.S vaccination and SARS-CoV-2 variants. As for the study in general: The donor belonged to the COV1001 Ad26.COV2.S trial arm. The vaccine Ad26.COV2.S was put into the muscle once, or twice with 56 days between.

Study outcomes and limitations: Total T cell responses were possibly underestimated by TCR breadth and depth analyses. Non-spike TCR breadth did not differ much between vaccine and placebo recipients.

TCRdb's copy holds only in-frame clones and misses some; the assay was immunoSEQ multiplex PCR. The table includes roughly 400,000 clones, around 92% detected once. The sequences come from peripheral blood, collected in a trial of Ad26.COV2.S vaccine versus placebo. The J gene is TRBJ1-2, the V gene TRBV6-5, with 10 bases that match TRBD1. This TCR was recovered from a person between 18 and 59 years old who received the Ad26.COV2.S COVID-19 vaccine or a placebo. The CDR3 loop reads CASRRTGGNYGYTF. CDR3 nucleotides: TGTGCCAGCAGACGGACAGGGGGTAACTATGGCTACACCTTC.